The 26 T cell receptor beta chains in this list originate from one sample, sequenced in a study of identical twins. TCRdb re-derived calls from the 5' RACE reads in MiXCR, one entry per CDR3 protein. The table has 700,000 or so distinct CDR3 sequences, 8% to 9% seen once; the top ten hold 0.75% to 1%. The data were also submitted as part of a second study, on yellow fever vaccine responses in identical twins.

The sequenced sample consisted of PBMCs. These receptors were obtained from a woman aged 18 to 35 in good health.

The CDR3 protein is CASTLGLRDTQYF. The CDR3 DNA sequence: TGTGCCAGCACACTTGGACTTCGGGATACGCAGTATTTT. The V gene is TRBV6-6, the J gene TRBJ2-3; D possibly corresponds to TRBD2 (5 bases). Germline V CDR1 and CDR2: MNHNY, SVGAGI (reference sequence). This CDR3 comprises 13 residues. V lost 7 bases, J lost 6 bases, and 14 bases lay in between.

The chain joins TRBV5-1 to TRBJ2-7; D is ambiguous. Trimming removed 2 bases at V and 4 bases at J, with 10 bases between. The germline V gene has CDR1 SGHRS and CDR2 YFSETQ. The CDR3 spans 13 residues. This chain's CDR3 is CASSFLPSYEQYF. CDR3 in DNA: TGCGCCAGCAGCTTTCTCCCGTCATACGAGCAGTACTTC.

The genes are TRBV27 and TRBJ1-1; 10 bases align to TRBD1. This CDR3 is built from 15 residues. CDR1 MNHEY and CDR2 SMNVEV come from the germline V gene (reference sequence). Unmatched junction bases numbered 3, after V lost 4 bases and J lost 1 base. The CDR3 DNA reads TGTGCCAGCAGTTGGGACAGGGGACCGAACACTGAAGCTTTCTTT. This gives the protein CASSWDRGPNTEAFF.

The chain couples TRBV7-2 to TRBJ2-1; D is undetermined. Germline CDR1 reads SGHTA; CDR2 reads FQGNSA. V dropped 0 bases and J dropped 7 bases, with 7 bases sitting between them. This CDR3 comprises 13 residues. CDR3 residues: CASSLAPWNEQFF. DNA for the CDR3: TGTGCCAGCAGCTTAGCTCCGTGGAATGAGCAGTTCTTC.

This clonotype appeared a few times. The chain couples TRBV28 to TRBJ2-2; 10 bases align to TRBD2. Germline V lookup: CDR1 MDHEN, CDR2 SYDVKM. J lost 0 bases, V lost 6 bases, and 4 bases had no gene match. This CDR3 contains 16 residues. The CDR3 loop is CASRFSGGSNTGELFF. CDR3 coding DNA: TGTGCCAGCAGATTTAGCGGGGGGTCGAACACCGGGGAGCTGTTTTTT.

The chain recombines TRBV20-1 with TRBJ1-1, with TRBD1 as a possible D gene (5 bases). The CDR3 contains 14 residues. V was shortened by 3 bases and J by 0 bases, with 11 bases between the two germline ends. Germline loops: CDR1 DFQATT, CDR2 SNEGSKA (reference sequence). The CDR3 is CSASDSTMNTEAFF. The CDR3 DNA sequence: TGCAGTGCTAGTGACAGTACTATGAACACTGAAGCTTTCTTT.

This clonotype was seen at least ten times. The chain is built from TRBV6-1 and TRBJ2-2; TRBD1 aligns across 7 bases. V was pared by 6 bases and J by 5 bases, with 12 bases of the junction left unmatched. From germline, CDR1 is MNHNS and CDR2 SASEGT. The CDR3 covers 16 residues. The CDR3 nucleotides read TGTGCCAGCAGGACCCTCAAGGACAGGAGGACCGGGGAGCTGTTTTTT. The encoded protein is CASRTLKDRRTGELFF.

This rearrangement joins TRBV10-3 to TRBJ1-5, with D possibly matching TRBD1 (5 bases). The V gene lost 3 bases and the J gene lost 5 bases, with 11 bases spanning the gap. Germline CDR1 is ENHRY and CDR2 is SYGVKD. This CDR3 comprises 14 residues. The CDR3, as DNA: TGTGCCATCAGTGAATTCGGGGGGTATCAGCCCCAGCATTTT. Protein product: CAISEFGGYQPQHF.

This clonotype was detected many times. The chain uses TRBV5-1 and TRBJ2-7, with D uncertain. V was cut by 0 bases and J by 4 bases, with 8 bases left in between. The germline V gene has CDR1 SGHRS and CDR2 YFSETQ. There are 13 residues in the CDR3. This CDR3 is CASSLARKYEQYF. The DNA for the CDR3 is TGCGCCAGCAGCTTGGCTAGAAAGTACGAGCAGTACTTC.

The chain is built from TRBV4-2 and TRBJ2-7; a weak D match, TRBD1 (6 bases). The CDR3 loop spans 15 amino acids. V was shortened by 0 bases and J by 0 bases, with 9 bases between the two germline ends. Germline CDR1 is LGHNA and CDR2 is YNFKEQ. This chain's CDR3 is CASSQDPDSSYEQYF. In DNA, the CDR3 is TGTGCCAGCAGCCAAGACCCGGACAGCTCCTACGAGCAGTACTTC.

The table lists this clonotype with a few counts. The J gene is TRBJ2-2, the V gene TRBV25-1; the D is unclear. From germline, CDR1 is MGHDK and CDR2 SYGVNS. The V end lost 3 bases, the J end lost 6 bases, and 8 bases lay between the germline ends. The CDR3 spans 13 residues. The CDR3 bases are TGTGCCAGCAGTGAGCCCGGATCCGGGGAGCTGTTTTTT. It is translated as CASSEPGSGELFF.

The table lists this clonotype with a few counts. The chain joins TRBV10-2 to TRBJ1-2, with D uncertain. Germline V CDR1 and CDR2: WSHSY, SAAADI. The CDR3 totals 11 residues. V shed 4 bases and J shed 6 bases, with 6 bases lying between them. This CDR3 reads CASSGRDGYTF. DNA for the CDR3: TGCGCCAGCAGTGGAAGGGATGGCTACACCTTC.

This rearrangement joins TRBV11-2 to TRBJ1-1; D is uncertain. The V gene lost 0 bases and the J gene lost 7 bases, with 9 bases spanning the gap. The CDR3 length is 13 residues. Germline values: CDR1 SGHAT, CDR2 FQNNGV. CDR3 sequence: CASSLDLTGEAFF. The CDR3 DNA sequence: TGTGCCAGCAGCTTAGATCTTACGGGTGAAGCTTTCTTT.

The rearrangement joins TRBV9 to TRBJ1-1; a possible D gene is TRBD1 (5 bases). The CDR3 has 14 amino acids. From germline, CDR1 is SGDLS and CDR2 YYNGEE. V lost 0 bases to trimming and J lost 3 bases, with 9 bases between them. CDR3 region: CASSVGGDHTEAFF. The CDR3, as DNA: TGTGCCAGCAGCGTAGGCGGGGACCACACTGAAGCTTTCTTT.

The chain is built from TRBV20-1 and TRBJ1-3; D gene ambiguous. CDR3 length: 15 residues. The germline V and J ends were trimmed by 0 bases and 0 bases, with 9 bases remaining between them. CDR1 is DFQATT and CDR2 is SNEGSKA in the germline V gene (reference sequence). The CDR3 sequence: CSARDLNPSGNTIYF. In nucleotides, the CDR3 is TGCAGTGCTAGAGATCTCAATCCCTCTGGAAACACCATATATTTT.

The chain has TRBV16 and TRBJ1-1; 8 bases align to TRBD1. This CDR3 spans 14 amino acids. The V gene end was trimmed by 4 bases and the J gene end by 3 bases; junction bases not matched to a gene: 4. CDR1 is KGHSY, CDR2 FQNENV, per germline. The CDR3 reads CASSRGQGYTEAFF. The CDR3 DNA reads TGTGCCAGCAGCCGTGGACAGGGTTACACTGAAGCTTTCTTT.

The J gene is TRBJ1-5, the V gene TRBV20-1; a weak D match, TRBD1 (5 bases). The germline V and J ends were trimmed by 0 bases and 6 bases, with 15 bases remaining between them. This CDR3 comprises 15 residues. Germline V CDR1 and CDR2: DFQATT, SNEGSKA (reference sequence). The CDR3 loop reads CSARDLGERSQPQHF. The CDR3 DNA reads as TGCAGTGCTAGAGATCTGGGGGAACGCAGTCAGCCCCAGCATTTT.

This clonotype was seen ten or more times. The chain links TRBV7-9 to TRBJ2-7; unclear D gene. The germline V and J ends were trimmed by 8 bases and 2 bases, with 10 bases remaining between them. In germline, CDR1 is SEHNR, CDR2 FQNEAQ (reference sequence). The CDR3 runs to 12 residues. The DNA for the CDR3 is TGTGCCAGCGGGCTAGGGCCCTACGAGCAGTACTTC. Translated, it gives CASGLGPYEQYF.

This clonotype turned up a few times. The V and J genes are TRBV7-2 and TRBJ2-5, with TRBD2 matching 8 bases. CDR3 length equals 17 residues. V lost 5 bases to trimming and J lost 5 bases; unmatched junction nucleotides: 16. Germline V CDR1 and CDR2: SGHTA, FQGNSA. In nucleotides, the CDR3 is TGTGCCAGCAGCCCCGCGCTGTATGCGGGAGGAAGGGAGACCCAGTACTTC. Protein product: CASSPALYAGGRETQYF.

This clonotype was observed a handful of times. The chain links TRBV12-5 to TRBJ2-3; a weak D match, TRBD1 (5 bases). Between the trimmed V and J ends, which lost 1 base and 0 bases, there was a span of 8 bases. The CDR3 is made up of 15 amino acids. Germline CDR1 is LGHNT and CDR2 is FRNRAP. As DNA, the CDR3 is TGTGCTAGTGGTTTGGGTACAGGCAGCACAGATACGCAGTATTTT. Encoded protein: CASGLGTGSTDTQYF.

This clonotype has a count of ten or more. The chain is built from TRBV6-5 and TRBJ1-6; possible D gene TRBD1, 6 bases. CDR3 length: 17 residues. The germline CDR1 and CDR2 sequences are MNHEY and SVGAGI. Trimming removed 4 bases from V and 3 bases from J, with 16 bases in between. CDR3 coding DNA: TGTGCCAGCAGTTTACTGAGGGGGGTTGGCTATAATTCACCCCTCCACTTT. Its protein is CASSLLRGVGYNSPLHF.

The chain recombines TRBV30 with TRBJ1-3, with D maybe TRBD1 (6 bases). The CDR3 totals 19 residues. Germline CDR1 is GTSNPN and CDR2 is SVGIG (reference sequence). V was pared by 0 bases and J by 0 bases, with 21 bases between. The DNA of the CDR3 is TGTGCCTGGAGTGTATTTACTACTAGGGACACAACCTCTGGAAACACCATATATTTT. Residues: CAWSVFTTRDTTSGNTIYF. Full variable domain (outside the CDR3, taken from reference TRBV30 and TRBJ1-3): SQTIHQWPATLVQPVGSPLSLECTVEGTSNPNLYWYRQAAGRGLQLLFYSVGIGQISSEVPQNLSASRPQDRQFILSSKKLLLSDSGFYLCAWSVFTTRDTTSGNTIYFGEGSWLTVV.

This clonotype was seen more than once but under ten times. The J gene is TRBJ2-1, the V gene TRBV15; TRBD1 might be the D (6 bases). The CDR3 consists of 14 residues. The V and J ends lost 5 bases and 6 bases respectively, with 14 bases between them. The germline V gene has CDR1 LNHNV and CDR2 YYDKDF (reference sequence). CDR3 in DNA: TGTGCCACCAGCGAGACAGGAAATCTCAATGAGCAGTTCTTC. It encodes CATSETGNLNEQFF.

This clonotype was counted a few times. V is TRBV10-3 and J is TRBJ2-1; D unclear. This CDR3 has 11 residues. Germline V gene sequence: CDR1 ENHRY, CDR2 SYGVKD. V lost 6 bases, J lost 5 bases, and 5 bases lay in between. The CDR3 nucleotides read TGTGCCATCAGGACTCACAATGAGCAGTTCTTC. Translated, it gives CAIRTHNEQFF.

Many counts were recorded for this clonotype. The chain combines TRBV24-1 with TRBJ2-3, with D possibly being TRBD2 (5 bases). CDR3 length: 15 residues. The germline V gene encodes CDR1 KGHDR and CDR2 SFDVKD. With 4 bases removed from V and 4 bases from J, the gap between germline ends came to 14 bases. The CDR3 bases are TGTGCCACCAGTGAGCCGACGGGGATCTCAGATACGCAGTATTTT. Encoded protein: CATSEPTGISDTQYF.

This clonotype was detected only once. The V gene is TRBV29-1, the J gene TRBJ1-4; TRBD1 is a possible D gene (6 bases). In germline, CDR1 is SQVTM, CDR2 ANQGSEA. Deletions cut 3 bases from V and 6 bases from J, with 14 bases between. CDR3 length: 14 amino acids. The CDR3 DNA follows: TGCAGCGTTGATACGGGGGGCACTGATGAAAAACTGTTTTTT. Protein product: CSVDTGGTDEKLFF.